This T cell receptor (beta chain) comes out of a study of blood T cells in healthy people across ages. Next came a second PCR, run for about 7 to 12 cycles, which used a sample-barcoded 5' primer along with a J-beta primer mix. Each CDR3 protein gets one entry after TCRdb re-called the 5' RACE reads with MiXCR. The sample holds around 1.5 million distinct CDR3 sequences, roughly 30% seen once. As to this clonotype: The target antigen is unknown.

Study-level points and caveats: Long-lived donors exceeded aged donors in naive CD4+ cells and diversity.

This CDR3 has 17 residues. The germline V gene encodes CDR1 DFQATT and CDR2 SNEGSKA (reference sequence). V lost 4 bases to trimming and J lost 1 base; unmatched junction nucleotides: 10. Sequenced sample: blood. This TCR came from a woman aged 25 to 45 in good health. V is TRBV20-1 and J is TRBJ2-5; 12 bases are a match to TRBD2. CDR3 residues: CSAIGLAGRNLQETQYF. The CDR3, as DNA: TGCAGTGCTATTGGACTAGCGGGGCGGAATCTCCAAGAGACCCAGTACTTC.